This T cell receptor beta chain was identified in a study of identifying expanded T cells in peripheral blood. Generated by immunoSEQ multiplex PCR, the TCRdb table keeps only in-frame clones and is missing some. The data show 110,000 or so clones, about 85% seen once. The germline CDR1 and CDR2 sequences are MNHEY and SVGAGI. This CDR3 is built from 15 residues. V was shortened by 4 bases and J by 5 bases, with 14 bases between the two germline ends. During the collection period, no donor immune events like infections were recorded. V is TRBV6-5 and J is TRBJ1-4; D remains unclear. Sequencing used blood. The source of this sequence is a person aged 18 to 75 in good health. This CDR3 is CASSSTRNQNEKLFF. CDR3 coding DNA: TGTGCCAGCAGTTCGACCAGAAACCAGAATGAAAAACTGTTTTTT.